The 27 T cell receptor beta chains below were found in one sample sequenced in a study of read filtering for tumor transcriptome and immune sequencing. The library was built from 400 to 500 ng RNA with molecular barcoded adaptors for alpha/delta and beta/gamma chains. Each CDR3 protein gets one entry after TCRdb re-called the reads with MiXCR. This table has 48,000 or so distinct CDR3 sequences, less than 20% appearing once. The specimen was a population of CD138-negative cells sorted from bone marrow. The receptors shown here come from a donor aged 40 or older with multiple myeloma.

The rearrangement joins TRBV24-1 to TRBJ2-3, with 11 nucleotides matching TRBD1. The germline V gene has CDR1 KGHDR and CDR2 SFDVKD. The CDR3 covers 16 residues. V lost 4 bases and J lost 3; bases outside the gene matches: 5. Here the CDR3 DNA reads TGTGCCACCAGTGAGTCGGGACAGGGGGTGACAGATACGCAGTATTTT. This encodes CATSESGQGVTDTQYF.

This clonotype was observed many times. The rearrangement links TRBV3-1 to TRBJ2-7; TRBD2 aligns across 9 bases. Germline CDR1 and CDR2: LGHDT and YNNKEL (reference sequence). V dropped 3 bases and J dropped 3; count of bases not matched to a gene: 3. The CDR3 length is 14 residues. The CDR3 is CASSQLAGNYEQYF. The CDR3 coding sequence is TGTGCCAGCAGCCAGCTAGCGGGGAACTACGAGCAGTACTTC.

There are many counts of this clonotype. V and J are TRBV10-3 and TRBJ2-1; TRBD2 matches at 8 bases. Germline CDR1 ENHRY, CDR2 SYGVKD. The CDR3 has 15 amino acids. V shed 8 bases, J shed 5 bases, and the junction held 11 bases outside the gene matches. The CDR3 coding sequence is TGTGCCATCGCGTTTGGTAGCGGGGCTCACAATGAGCAGTTCTTC. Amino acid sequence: CAIAFGSGAHNEQFF.

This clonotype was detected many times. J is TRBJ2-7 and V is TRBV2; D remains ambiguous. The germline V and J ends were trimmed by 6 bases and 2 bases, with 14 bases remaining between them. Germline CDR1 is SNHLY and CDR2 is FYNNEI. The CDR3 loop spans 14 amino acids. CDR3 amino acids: CASRWEPRTYEQYF. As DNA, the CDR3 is TGTGCCAGCAGATGGGAACCAAGGACCTACGAGCAGTACTTC.

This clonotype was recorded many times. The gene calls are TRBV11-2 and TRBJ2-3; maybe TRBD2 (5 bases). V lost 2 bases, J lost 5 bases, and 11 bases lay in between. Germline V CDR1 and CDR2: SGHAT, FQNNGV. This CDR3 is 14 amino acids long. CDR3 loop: CASSLLRGQDTQYF. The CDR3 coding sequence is TGTGCCAGCAGCTTACTCCGAGGGCAAGATACGCAGTATTTT. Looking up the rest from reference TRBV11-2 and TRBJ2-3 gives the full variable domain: EAGVAQSPRYKIIEKRQSVAFWCNPISGHATLYWYQQILGQGPKLLIQFQNNGVVDDSQLPKDRFSAERLKGVDSTLKIQPAKLEDSAVYLCASSLLRGQDTQYFGPGTRLTVL.

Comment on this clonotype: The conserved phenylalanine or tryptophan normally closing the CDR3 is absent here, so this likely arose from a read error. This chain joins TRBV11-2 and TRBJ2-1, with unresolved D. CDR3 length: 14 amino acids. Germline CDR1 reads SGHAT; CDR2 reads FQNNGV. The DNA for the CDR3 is TGTGCCCGCAGCTTAGGTGTAGTCAGCAATGAGCAGTTCTCC. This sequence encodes CARSLGVVSNEQFS.

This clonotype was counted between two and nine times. CDR3 protein: CASSISRTAHNQPQHF. The DNA for the CDR3 is TGTGCCAGTAGTATATCCCGGACAGCGCACAATCAGCCCCAGCATTTT. This sequence joins TRBV19 and TRBJ1-5, with D maybe TRBD1 (6 bases). Germline V gene lookup returns CDR1 LNHDA and CDR2 SQIVND (reference sequence). CDR3 size: 16 residues. V lost 2 bases and J 3 bases, leaving 14 bases between the germline ends.

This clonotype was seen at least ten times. CDR3 amino acids: CASSPRDRDTGELFF. In DNA form, the CDR3 reads TGTGCCAGCTCACCTCGGGACAGGGATACCGGGGAGCTGTTTTTT. V and J are TRBV18 and TRBJ2-2, with 9 bases matching TRBD1. CDR3 length: 15 amino acids. The germline V gene has CDR1 KGHSH and CDR2 LQKENI. The ends lost 3 bases at V and 5 bases at J; junction bases unmatched: 4.

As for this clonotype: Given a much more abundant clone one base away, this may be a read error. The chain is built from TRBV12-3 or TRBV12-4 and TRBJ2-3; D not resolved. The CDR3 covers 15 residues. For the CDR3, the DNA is TGTGCCAACAGTTTAAGGGCAGGAGCCGCAGATACGCAGTATTTT. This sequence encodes CANSLRAGAADTQYF.

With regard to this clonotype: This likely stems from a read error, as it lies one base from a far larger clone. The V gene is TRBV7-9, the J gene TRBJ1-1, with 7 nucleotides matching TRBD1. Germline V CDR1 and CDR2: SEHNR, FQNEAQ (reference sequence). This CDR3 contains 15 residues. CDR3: CASSLLPQGHTEASF. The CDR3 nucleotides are TGTGCCAGCAGCTTACTCCCACAGGGGCACACTGAAGCTTCCTTT.

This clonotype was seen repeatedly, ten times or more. In DNA, the CDR3 is TGTGCCAGCAGTGCCTTCCTCAGGGGGCTGGAGGAGCAGTTCTTC. Translating gives CASSAFLRGLEEQFF. This sequence joins TRBV28 and TRBJ2-1, with TRBD1 matching 8 bases. Germline V gene sequence: CDR1 MDHEN, CDR2 SYDVKM. V shed 5 bases and J 10 bases; nucleotides not matched to a gene: 13. The CDR3 consists of 15 residues.

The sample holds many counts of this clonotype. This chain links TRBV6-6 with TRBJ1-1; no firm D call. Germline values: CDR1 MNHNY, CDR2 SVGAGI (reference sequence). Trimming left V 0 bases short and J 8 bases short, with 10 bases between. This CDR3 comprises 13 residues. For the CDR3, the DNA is TGTGCCAGCAGTTACTCGACGGGTGAAGAAGCTTTCTTT. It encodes CASSYSTGEEAFF.

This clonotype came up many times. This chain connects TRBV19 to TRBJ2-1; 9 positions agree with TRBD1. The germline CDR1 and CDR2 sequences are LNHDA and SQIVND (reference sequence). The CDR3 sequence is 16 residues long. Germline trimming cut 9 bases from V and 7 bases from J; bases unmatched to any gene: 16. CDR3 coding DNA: TGTGCCAGCAGTCTCATTATGGGACAGGGTATGAATGAGCAGTTCTTC. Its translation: CASSLIMGQGMNEQFF.

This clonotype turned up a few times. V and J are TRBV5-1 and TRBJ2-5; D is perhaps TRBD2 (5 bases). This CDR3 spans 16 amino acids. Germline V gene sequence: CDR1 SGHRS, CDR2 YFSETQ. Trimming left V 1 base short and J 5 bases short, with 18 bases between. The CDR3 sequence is CASSLLGSGDTETQYF. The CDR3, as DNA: TGCGCCAGCAGCTTGTTGGGATCCGGGGATACGGAGACCCAGTACTTC.

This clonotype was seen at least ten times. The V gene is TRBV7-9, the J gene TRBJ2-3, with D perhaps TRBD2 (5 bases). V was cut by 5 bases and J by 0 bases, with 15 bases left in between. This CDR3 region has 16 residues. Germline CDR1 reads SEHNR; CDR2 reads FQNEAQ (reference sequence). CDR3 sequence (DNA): TGTGCCAGCAGCCCGCTCTCGGGGAGAAGCACAGATACGCAGTATTTT. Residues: CASSPLSGRSTDTQYF.

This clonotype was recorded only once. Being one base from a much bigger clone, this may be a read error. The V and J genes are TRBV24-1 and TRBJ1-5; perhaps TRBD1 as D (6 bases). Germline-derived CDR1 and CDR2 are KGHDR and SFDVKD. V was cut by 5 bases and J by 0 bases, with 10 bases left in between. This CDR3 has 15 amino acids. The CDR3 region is CATSVTGYSNQPQHF. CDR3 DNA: TGTGCCACCAGTGTTACAGGGTATAGCAATCAGCCCCAGCATTTT.

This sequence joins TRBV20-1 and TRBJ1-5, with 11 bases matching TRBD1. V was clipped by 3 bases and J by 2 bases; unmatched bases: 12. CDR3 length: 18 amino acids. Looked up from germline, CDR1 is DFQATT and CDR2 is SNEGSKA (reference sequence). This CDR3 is CSARDGTGGVSGNQPQHF. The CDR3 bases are TGCAGTGCTAGGGACGGGACAGGGGGAGTATCTGGCAATCAGCCCCAGCATTTT.

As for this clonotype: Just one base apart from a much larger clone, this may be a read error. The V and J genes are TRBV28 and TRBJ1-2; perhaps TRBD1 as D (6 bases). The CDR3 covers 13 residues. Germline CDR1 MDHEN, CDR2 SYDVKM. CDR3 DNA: TGTGCCAGCGCTTTAGGGACACCCTATGGCCACACCTTC. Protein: CASALGTPYGHTF.

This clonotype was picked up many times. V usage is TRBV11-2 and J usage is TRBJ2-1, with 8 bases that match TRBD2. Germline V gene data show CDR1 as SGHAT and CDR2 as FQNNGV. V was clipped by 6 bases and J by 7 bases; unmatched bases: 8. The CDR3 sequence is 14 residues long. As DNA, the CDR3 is TGTGCCAGCAGTGGACTAGCAGGGCTTAATGAGCAGTTCTTC. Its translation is CASSGLAGLNEQFF.

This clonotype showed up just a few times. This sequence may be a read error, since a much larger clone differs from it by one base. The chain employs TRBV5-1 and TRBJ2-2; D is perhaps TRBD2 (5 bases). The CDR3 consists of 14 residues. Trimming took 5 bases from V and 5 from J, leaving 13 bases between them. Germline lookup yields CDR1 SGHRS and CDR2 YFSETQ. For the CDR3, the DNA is TGCGCCAGCAGAAGCCGGGGAGAAACCGGGGAGCTGTTTTTT. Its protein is CASRSRGETGELFF.

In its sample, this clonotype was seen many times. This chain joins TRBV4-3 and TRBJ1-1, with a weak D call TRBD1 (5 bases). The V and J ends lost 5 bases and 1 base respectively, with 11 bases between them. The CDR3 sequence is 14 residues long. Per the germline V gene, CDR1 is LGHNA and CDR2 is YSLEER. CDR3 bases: TGCGCCAGCAGCTACAGACAGACGAACACTGAAGCTTTCTTT. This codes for CASSYRQTNTEAFF.

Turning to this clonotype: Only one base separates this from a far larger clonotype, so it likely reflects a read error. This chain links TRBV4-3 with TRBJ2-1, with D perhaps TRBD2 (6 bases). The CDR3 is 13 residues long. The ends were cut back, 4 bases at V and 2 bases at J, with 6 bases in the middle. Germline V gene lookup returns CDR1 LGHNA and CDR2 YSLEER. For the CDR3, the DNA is TGCGCCAGCAGCCCGGGGGCCTACAATGAGCAGTTCTTC. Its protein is CASSPGAYNEQFF.

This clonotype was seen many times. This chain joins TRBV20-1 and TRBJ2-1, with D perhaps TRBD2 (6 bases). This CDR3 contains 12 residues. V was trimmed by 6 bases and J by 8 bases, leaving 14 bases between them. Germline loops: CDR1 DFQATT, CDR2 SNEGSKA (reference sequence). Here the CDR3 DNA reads TGCAGTGCAGTAGCGGAAGGGGATGAGCAGTTCTTC. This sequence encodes CSAVAEGDEQFF.

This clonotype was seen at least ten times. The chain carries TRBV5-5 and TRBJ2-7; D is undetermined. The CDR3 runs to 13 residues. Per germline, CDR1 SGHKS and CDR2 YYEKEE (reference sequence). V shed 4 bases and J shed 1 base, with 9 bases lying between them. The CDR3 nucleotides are TGTGCCAGCAGCCGTGTCGATTCCTACGAGCAGTACTTC. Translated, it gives CASSRVDSYEQYF.

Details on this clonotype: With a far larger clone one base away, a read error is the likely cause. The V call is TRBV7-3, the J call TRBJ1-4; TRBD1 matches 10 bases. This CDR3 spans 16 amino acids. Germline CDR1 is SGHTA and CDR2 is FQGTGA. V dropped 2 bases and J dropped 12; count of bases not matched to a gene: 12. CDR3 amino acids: CASSLSTGQGESELFF. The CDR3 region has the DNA TGTGCCAGCAGCTTATCGACCGGACAGGGGGAATCGGAACTGTTTTTT.

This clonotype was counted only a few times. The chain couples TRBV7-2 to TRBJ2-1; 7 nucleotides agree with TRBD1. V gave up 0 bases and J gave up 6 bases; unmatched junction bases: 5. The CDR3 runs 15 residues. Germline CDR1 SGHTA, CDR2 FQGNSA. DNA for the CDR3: TGTGCCAGCAGCTTAGCCGGGACAGTGGTCAATGAGCAGTTCTTC. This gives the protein CASSLAGTVVNEQFF. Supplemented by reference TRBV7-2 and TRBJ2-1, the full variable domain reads GAGVSQSPSNKVTEKGKDVELRCDPISGHTALYWYRQSLGQGLEFLIYFQGNSAPDKSGLPSDRFSAERTGGSVSTLTIQRTQQEDSAVYLCASSLAGTVVNEQFFGPGTRLTVL.

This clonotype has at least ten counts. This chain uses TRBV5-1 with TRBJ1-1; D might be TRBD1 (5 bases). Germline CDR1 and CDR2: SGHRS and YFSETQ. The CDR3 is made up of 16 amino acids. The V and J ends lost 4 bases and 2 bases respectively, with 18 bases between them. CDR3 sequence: CASSEEMGPRNTEAFF. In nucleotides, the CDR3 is TGCGCCAGCAGCGAAGAGATGGGACCTAGAAACACTGAAGCTTTCTTT.